These 3 T cell receptor beta chains originate from one sample sequenced in a study of blood T cell repertoires in COVID-19. Sequenced by immunoSEQ multiplex PCR; TCRdb stores in-frame clones only, minus some. The table has more than 85,000 clones, 70% to 85% seen once. Material for sequencing was peripheral blood. All receptors come from a woman between 50 and 59 years old with acute or convalescent COVID-19.

The chain links TRBV28 to TRBJ1-1, with D possibly being TRBD1 (6 bases). Germline CDR1 reads MDHEN; CDR2 reads SYDVKM. The CDR3 runs 15 residues. V lost 6 bases to trimming and J lost 0 bases, with 14 bases between them. The CDR3 sequence is CASSFLDSMNTEAFF. The CDR3 region has the DNA TGTGCCAGCAGCTTTCTGGACAGCATGAACACTGAAGCTTTCTTT.

As to this clone: The same CDR3 is also encoded by other DNA sequences in this sample. This chain links TRBV5-1 with TRBJ2-5, with 8 bases matching TRBD1. The junction had 6 bases not matched to a gene; V was cut back by 0 bases and J by 5 bases. This CDR3 has 15 amino acids. Germline CDR1 is SGHRS and CDR2 is YFSETQ. CDR3 amino acids: CASSLDQGAKETQYF. The CDR3 DNA sequence: TGCGCCAGCAGCTTGGACCAGGGGGCTAAGGAGACCCAGTACTTC.

This clone was seen more than once but under ten times. The chain couples TRBV29-1 to TRBJ2-1; no clear D. This CDR3 spans 8 amino acids. Germline values: CDR1 SQVTM, CDR2 ANQGSEA. DNA for the CDR3: TGCAGTACGGATGAGCAGTTCTTC. Its protein is CSTDEQFF.